This T cell receptor beta chain was recorded in a study of blood T cell repertoires in COVID-19. Clones were read by immunoSEQ multiplex PCR, and TCRdb kept only the in-frame ones, dropping some. Seen here are around 50,000 clones, around 90% observed once, and the top ten hold approximately 10%. The CDR3 contains 15 residues. V dropped 6 bases and J dropped 9 bases, with 24 bases sitting between them. CDR1 and CDR2 from the germline V gene are MNHEY and SVGAGI. The material sequenced was peripheral blood. The chain has TRBV6-5 and TRBJ2-7; weak D call: TRBD1 (6 bases). This receptor was taken from a man aged 45 to 65 with active COVID-19. The CDR3 coding sequence is TGTGCCAGCAGCCCAGCCCTACAGGGTTCCGGTGGGCAGTACTTC. Amino acids: CASSPALQGSGGQYF.